Shown below are 18 T cell receptor beta chains from a single sample sequenced in a study of blood T cells in healthy people across ages. Primed by a sample-barcoded 5' primer and a J-beta primer mix, a second PCR proceeded for 7 to 11 cycles. TCRdb recomputed calls from the 5' RACE reads with MiXCR, one row per CDR3 protein. Among over 700,000 distinct CDR3 sequences listed, roughly 50% were seen once. The material sequenced was blood. Receptor source: a man older than 75 in good health.

The chain couples TRBV5-1 to TRBJ1-6; 8 bases fit TRBD1. The length of the CDR3 is 15 residues. Germline CDR1 reads SGHRS; CDR2 reads YFSETQ. V dropped 4 bases and J dropped 15; count of bases not matched to a gene: 15. CDR3 nucleotide sequence: TGCGCCAGCAGCGGAGCCGGGACAGGAGCGGTTCACCTCCACTTT. It encodes CASSGAGTGAVHLHF.

This clonotype was seen only a few times. The CDR3 nucleotides read TGTGCCAGCAAGGTGGGACTAGTGGTCGACGAGCAGTACTTC. Translation: CASKVGLVVDEQYF. The chain employs TRBV2 and TRBJ2-4, with 8 bases that match TRBD2. The J call is uncertain, as TRBJ2-7 better fits the DNA end. CDR3 length equals 14 residues. Germline CDR1 reads SNHLY; CDR2 reads FYNNEI.

The sample holds a few counts of this clonotype. The gene calls are TRBV7-2 and TRBJ2-7, with D tentatively TRBD2 (6 bases). The CDR3 consists of 15 residues. V lost 5 bases to trimming and J lost 3 bases, with 17 bases between them. Germline CDR1 is SGHTA and CDR2 is FQGNSA. The CDR3 reads CASSPLGREYYEQYF. The CDR3 DNA reads TGTGCCAGCAGCCCCCTCGGCCGGGAGTACTACGAGCAGTACTTC.

The chain employs TRBV4-2 and TRBJ2-4; a possible D gene is TRBD1 (5 bases). The CDR3 loop spans 14 amino acids. Trimming removed 3 bases at V and 15 bases at J, with 21 bases between. CDR1 and CDR2 (germline): LGHNA, YNFKEQ. CDR3 region: CASSHRTGIDERYF. The CDR3 DNA is TGTGCCAGCAGCCATCGCACAGGAATCGACGAGCGGTACTTC.

This clonotype was observed many times. The chain employs TRBV7-9 and TRBJ1-2; 10 bases agree with TRBD1. CDR1 SEHNR and CDR2 FQNEAQ come from the germline V gene (reference sequence). This CDR3 region has 14 residues. V shed 5 bases and J 7 bases; nucleotides not matched to a gene: 7. CDR3 DNA sequence: TGTGCCAGCAGCCCACGGACAGGGGGGTTTGGCTACACCTTC. This gives the protein CASSPRTGGFGYTF.

The chain combines TRBV20-1 with TRBJ2-7, with 8 positions matching TRBD2. Per the germline V gene, CDR1 is DFQATT and CDR2 is SNEGSKA (reference sequence). The CDR3 totals 13 residues. With V trimmed by 5 bases and J by 0 bases, 3 bases remained unmatched. CDR3 residues: CSARSGISYEQYF. CDR3 in DNA: TGCAGTGCTCGTAGCGGGATCTCCTACGAGCAGTACTTC.

The rearrangement uses TRBV7-2 and TRBJ1-1; TRBD1 matches at 9 bases. V gave up 5 bases and J gave up 5 bases; unmatched junction bases: 6. The CDR3 runs to 14 residues. Germline V gives CDR1 SGHTA, CDR2 FQGNSA. CDR3 in DNA: TGTGCCAGCAGCACACCGACAGGGGGGACTGAAGCTTTCTTT. This codes for CASSTPTGGTEAFF. The full variable domain, in which reference TRBV7-2 and TRBJ1-1 provide the parts outside the CDR3, is GAGVSQSPSNKVTEKGKDVELRCDPISGHTALYWYRQSLGQGLEFLIYFQGNSAPDKSGLPSDRFSAERTGGSVSTLTIQRTQQEDSAVYLCASSTPTGGTEAFFGQGTRLTVV.

Note on this clonotype: One junction end disagrees with the germline gene, perhaps due to a read error. The chain carries TRBV7-7 and TRBJ2-5; possibly TRBD2 for D (5 bases). CDR1 is SSHAT and CDR2 is FNYEAQ in the germline V gene (reference sequence). This CDR3 spans 14 amino acids. CDR3 coding DNA: TGTGCTAGCAGCTTGAGGGCGTACCAAGAGACCCAGTACTTC. Protein: CASSLRAYQETQYF.

CDR3 sequence reads: CASSAARQTLEQYF. The CDR3 coding sequence is TGCGCCAGCAGCGCCGCACGACAGACGCTCGAGCAGTACTTC. The J gene is TRBJ2-7, the V gene TRBV5-1; a possible D gene is TRBD1 (5 bases). V lost 4 bases and J 6 bases, leaving 17 bases between the germline ends. The CDR3 loop spans 14 amino acids. CDR1 and CDR2 (germline): SGHRS, YFSETQ.

This chain connects TRBV7-2 to TRBJ2-3; D unresolved. The CDR3 sequence is 13 residues long. The germline V and J ends were trimmed by 1 base and 0 bases, with 2 bases remaining between them. Germline CDR1 SGHTA, CDR2 FQGNSA. The CDR3 loop reads CASSLVSTDTQYF. The CDR3 nucleotides read TGTGCCAGCAGCTTAGTAAGCACAGATACGCAGTATTTT. The full variable domain, its missing parts supplied by reference TRBV7-2 and TRBJ2-3, is GAGVSQSPSNKVTEKGKDVELRCDPISGHTALYWYRQSLGQGLEFLIYFQGNSAPDKSGLPSDRFSAERTGGSVSTLTIQRTQQEDSAVYLCASSLVSTDTQYFGPGTRLTVL.

V gene TRBV7-9 combines with J gene TRBJ1-4; tentatively, D is TRBD1 (5 bases). V was pared by 4 bases and J by 7 bases, with 13 bases between. Germline V gene sequence: CDR1 SEHNR, CDR2 FQNEAQ (reference sequence). This CDR3 is built from 14 residues. The DNA of the CDR3 is TGTGCCAGCAGCTCCCCCCTGGGGGGTGAAAAACTGTTTTTT. Its protein is CASSSPLGGEKLFF. Supplemented by reference TRBV7-9 and TRBJ1-4, the full variable domain reads DTGVSQNPRHKITKRGQNVTFRCDPISEHNRLYWYRQTLGQGPEFLTYFQNEAQLEKSRLLSDRFSAERPKGSFSTLEIQRTEQGDSAMYLCASSSPLGGEKLFFGSGTQLSVL.

The J gene is TRBJ2-5, the V gene TRBV6-5; 14 positions agree with TRBD2. V was pared by 0 bases and J by 7 bases, with 7 bases of the junction left unmatched. CDR3 length equals 17 residues. CDR1 is MNHEY and CDR2 is SVGAGI in the germline V gene. CDR3 sequence (DNA): TGTGCCAGCAGTTACTCGGGGACTAGCGGGAGTTGGGGGACCCAGTACTTC. This encodes CASSYSGTSGSWGTQYF.

V and J are TRBV11-3 and TRBJ2-1, with D perhaps given as TRBD1 or TRBD2 (5 bases each). Trimming removed 0 bases at V and 4 bases at J, with 7 bases between. In germline, CDR1 is SGHNT, CDR2 YENEEA. CDR3 size: 14 residues. CDR3 in amino acids: CASSLEGEYNEQFF. CDR3 DNA sequence: TGTGCCAGCAGCTTAGAGGGGGAGTACAATGAGCAGTTCTTC.

The chain employs TRBV29-1 and TRBJ2-7; 7 bases map to TRBD1. The CDR3 consists of 12 residues. From germline, CDR1 is SQVTM and CDR2 ANQGSEA. Trimming at V came to 7 bases and at J to 3 bases, leaving 6 bases not matched to a gene. The CDR3 bases are TGCAGCGCCAACAGGGGCCACTACGAGCAGTACTTC. It is translated as CSANRGHYEQYF.

The chain couples TRBV20-1 to TRBJ1-2, with D maybe TRBD1 (6 bases). Trimming cost V 4 bases and J 3 bases, with 12 bases left between them. This CDR3 comprises 13 residues. The germline CDR1 and CDR2 sequences are DFQATT and SNEGSKA (reference sequence). This CDR3 reads CSATPGGDYGYTF. The CDR3 DNA sequence: TGCAGTGCTACCCCTGGGGGCGACTATGGCTACACCTTC.

The rearrangement joins TRBV7-2 to TRBJ2-7; 10 bases fit TRBD1. Trimming took 5 bases from V and 3 from J; bases not matched to a gene: 7. This CDR3 spans 15 amino acids. Germline CDR1 and CDR2: SGHTA and FQGNSA. Written as DNA, the CDR3 is TGTGCCAGCAGCGAACCGGGACAGGGGTTCTACGAGCAGTACTTC. Translated: CASSEPGQGFYEQYF.

The V call is TRBV12-3 or TRBV12-4, the J call TRBJ1-5; TRBD1 matches at 9 bases. The trim removed 8 bases at V and 4 bases at J, leaving 6 bases unmatched. The CDR3 is 14 amino acids. DNA for the CDR3: TGTGCCAGCCGGACAGGGGCCGGAAATCAGCCCCAGCATTTT. This encodes CASRTGAGNQPQHF.

The chain employs TRBV29-1 and TRBJ2-3; 8 bases fit TRBD1. The CDR3 covers 14 residues. Germline V gene sequence: CDR1 SQVTM, CDR2 ANQGSEA. V lost 4 bases and J lost 2; bases outside the gene matches: 5. The CDR3 DNA is TGCAGCGTTGGGGGACAGGAGTACACAGATACGCAGTATTTT. Translation: CSVGGQEYTDTQYF.